What follows are 26 T cell receptor beta chains derived from one specimen sequenced in a study of blood T cell repertoires in COVID-19. Using immunoSEQ multiplex PCR, the repertoire was profiled, and TCRdb retains in-frame clones only, with some absent. The table includes some 200,000 clones, approximately 90% detected once. Sequenced: peripheral blood. These receptors were obtained from a man aged 50 to 60 with acute or convalescent COVID-19.

The rearrangement uses TRBV18 and TRBJ1-1; D perhaps matches TRBD1 (5 bases). V shed 6 bases and J shed 4 bases, with 18 bases lying between them. CDR3 length: 15 amino acids. Germline CDR1 reads KGHSH; CDR2 reads LQKENI. The CDR3 region has the DNA TGTGCCAGCTCTACAAATGGGGCTTTGGGCACTGAAGCTTTCTTT. Encoded protein: CASSTNGALGTEAFF.

Concerning this clone itself: Other DNA sequences in this specimen translate into the identical CDR3. This rearrangement joins TRBV28 to TRBJ2-7; D is possibly TRBD1 (5 bases). The germline gives CDR1 MDHEN, CDR2 SYDVKM. The CDR3 sequence is 12 residues long. The V end was cut by 4 bases, the J end by 3 bases, with 7 bases between. The CDR3 DNA is TGTGCCAGCAGTTCCAGGGTCTACGAGCAGTACTTC. Its protein is CASSSRVYEQYF.

The chain is built from TRBV7-9 and TRBJ2-1, with D possibly TRBD2 on 5 matching bases. This CDR3 region has 16 residues. The germline V gene has CDR1 SEHNR and CDR2 FQNEAQ (reference sequence). V gave up 2 bases and J gave up 0 bases, with 11 bases separating them. The CDR3 coding sequence is TGTGCCAGCAGCTTAATCACCCGGGGCTCCTACAATGAGCAGTTCTTC. This translates into CASSLITRGSYNEQFF.

The gene calls are TRBV6-1 and TRBJ2-7, with D maybe TRBD2 (6 bases). V lost 0 bases and J lost 6, with 12 bases in between. The CDR3 is 14 amino acids. The germline CDR1 and CDR2 sequences are MNHNS and SASEGT. The CDR3 region has the DNA TGTGCCAGCAGTGAAGCCGCTTTCGGGGGCGAGCAGTACGTC. Residues: CASSEAAFGGEQYV.

This chain links TRBV7-3 with TRBJ2-7; 7 bases are shared with TRBD2. Trimming at V came to 1 base and at J to 2 bases, leaving 17 bases not matched to a gene. The CDR3 runs 19 residues. The V gene's germline CDR1 is SGHTA and CDR2 FQGTGA. The CDR3 DNA reads TGTGCCAGCAGCTTAAATCGCAAGCGGGCTAGCGGATTAGCCTACGAGCAGTACTTC. This gives the protein CASSLNRKRASGLAYEQYF.

This chain joins TRBV19 and TRBJ2-2, with TRBD2 matching 7 bases. This CDR3 region has 16 residues. CDR1 and CDR2 (germline): LNHDA, SQIVND (reference sequence). The junction had 2 bases not matched to a gene; V was cut back by 1 base and J by 0 bases. The CDR3 bases are TGTGCCAGTAGTATAGGAGCGGGAACGAACACCGGGGAGCTGTTTTTT. It yields the protein CASSIGAGTNTGELFF.

This sequence joins TRBV7-2 and TRBJ2-2; D is possibly TRBD2 (6 bases). CDR3 length: 15 residues. V lost 1 base to trimming and J lost 6 bases, with 12 bases between them. Germline CDR1 is SGHTA and CDR2 is FQGNSA. CDR3 nucleotides: TGTGCCAGCAGCTTAGTGGCGGGACCGGCCGGGGAGCTGTTTTTT. This gives the protein CASSLVAGPAGELFF.

This clone was recorded a few times. V usage is TRBV7-8 and J usage is TRBJ2-2, with 11 nucleotides matching TRBD2. The germline V gene encodes CDR1 SGHVS and CDR2 FQNEAQ. Unmatched junction bases numbered 0, after V lost 0 bases and J lost 6 bases. This CDR3 is built from 15 residues. CDR3 coding DNA: TGTGCCAGCAGCTTAGCACTAGCGGGAGCCGGGGAGCTGTTTTTT. As protein: CASSLALAGAGELFF.

The chain couples TRBV5-5 to TRBJ1-2; 7 bases align to TRBD1. Germline V gene data show CDR1 as SGHKS and CDR2 as YYEKEE (reference sequence). CDR3 size: 15 residues. V was pared by 3 bases and J by 4 bases, with 9 bases of the junction left unmatched. This chain's CDR3 is CASSSFGQVFYGYTF. The CDR3 DNA is TGTGCCAGCAGCTCGTTCGGACAGGTCTTCTATGGCTACACCTTC.

The rearrangement joins TRBV24-1 to TRBJ2-1; 7 positions match TRBD1. This CDR3 region has 16 residues. Trimming took 1 base from V and 5 from J; bases not matched to a gene: 7. The germline gives CDR1 KGHDR, CDR2 SFDVKD. This chain's CDR3 is CATSDLHRDRNNEQFF. CDR3 DNA: TGTGCCACCAGTGATTTACACCGGGACAGAAACAATGAGCAGTTCTTC.

The rearrangement uses TRBV3-1 (or the pseudogene TRBV3-2) and TRBJ1-5; 10 nucleotides line up with TRBD1. The germline V gene has CDR1 LGHDT and CDR2 YNNKEL (reference sequence). CDR3 length: 16 amino acids. The V segment lost 3 bases and the J segment 7 bases; nucleotides outside the gene matches: 9. The chain's CDR3 is CASSHQGTGVRQPQHF. The CDR3 DNA is TGTGCCAGCAGCCATCAAGGGACAGGGGTAAGGCAGCCCCAGCATTTT.

This clone was counted only a few times. V is TRBV15 and J is TRBJ1-4, with TRBD1 as a possible D gene (6 bases). The CDR3 loop spans 16 amino acids. Trimming cost V 5 bases and J 8 bases, with 21 bases left between them. Germline V lookup: CDR1 LNHNV, CDR2 YYDKDF (reference sequence). The CDR3 DNA reads as TGTGCCACCAGCCCGTCTGAACAGGGCTCATACGAAAAACTGTTTTTT. It yields the protein CATSPSEQGSYEKLFF.

The gene calls are TRBV6-5 and TRBJ1-5; no firm D call. Germline values: CDR1 MNHEY, CDR2 SVGAGI. V lost 6 bases and J 7 bases, leaving 13 bases between the germline ends. The CDR3 is 13 amino acids. The CDR3 DNA reads as TGTGCCAGCAGGGAGGGTGTGTGGCAGCCCCAGCATTTT. As protein: CASREGVWQPQHF.

The CDR3 nucleotides read TGTGCCAGCAGCTTACTCGTGGTCCCGGGGACCCAGTACTTC. This sequence encodes CASSLLVVPGTQYF. This chain connects TRBV7-2 to TRBJ2-5; no definite D call. The V end was cut by 2 bases, the J end by 7 bases, with 14 bases between. The CDR3 covers 14 residues. Germline V CDR1 and CDR2: SGHTA, FQGNSA. Variable domain in full (rest from reference TRBV7-2 and TRBJ2-5): GAGVSQSPSNKVTEKGKDVELRCDPISGHTALYWYRQSLGQGLEFLIYFQGNSAPDKSGLPSDRFSAERTGGSVSTLTIQRTQQEDSAVYLCASSLLVVPGTQYFGPGTRLLVL.

The chain employs TRBV5-6 and TRBJ1-2; D not certain. The CDR3 consists of 12 residues. Germline-derived CDR1 and CDR2 are SGHDT and YYEEEE. The V and J ends lost 0 bases and 4 bases respectively, with 4 bases between them. CDR3 DNA sequence: TGTGCCAGCAGCTTGGGCGGCTATGGCTACACCTTC. The encoded protein is CASSLGGYGYTF.

This chain connects TRBV4-1 to TRBJ1-6; D unclear. The V gene lost 0 bases and the J gene lost 8 bases, with 5 bases spanning the gap. This CDR3 contains 13 residues. Germline CDR1 reads MGHRA; CDR2 reads YSYEKL. For the CDR3, the DNA is TGCGCCAGCAGCCAAGACGAGCATTCACCCCTCCACTTT. Translated, it gives CASSQDEHSPLHF.

This clone turned up a few times. The chain has TRBV27 and TRBJ2-3; 9 bases map to TRBD1. Germline values: CDR1 MNHEY, CDR2 SMNVEV (reference sequence). The ends lost 6 bases at V and 4 bases at J; junction bases unmatched: 5. This CDR3 has 14 amino acids. The DNA of the CDR3 is TGTGCCAGCAGCGACAGGGGGAGAGCAGATACGCAGTATTTT. It translates to CASSDRGRADTQYF.

The chain is built from TRBV24-1 and TRBJ2-7; perhaps TRBD1 as D (5 bases). The CDR3 loop spans 12 amino acids. Trimming cost V 7 bases and J 6 bases, with 12 bases left between them. Germline assignment: CDR1 KGHDR and CDR2 SFDVKD. CDR3 coding DNA: TGTGCCACCAGGCTAGACAGCCGCGAGCAGTACGTC. Protein sequence: CATRLDSREQYV.

The J gene is TRBJ2-5, the V gene TRBV27; 10 positions agree with TRBD2. The CDR3 contains 15 residues. J was trimmed by 2 bases and V by 4 bases; bases with no gene match: 4. CDR1 is MNHEY and CDR2 is SMNVEV in the germline V gene (reference sequence). DNA of the CDR3: TGTGCCAGCAGTTGGAGTAGCGGGGGGCAAGAGACCCAGTACTTC. It encodes CASSWSSGGQETQYF.

V usage is TRBV6-2 or TRBV6-3 and J usage is TRBJ2-3; 11 positions match TRBD2. There are 16 residues in the CDR3. The J segment lost 5 bases and the V segment lost 7 bases, leaving 11 bases of the junction unmatched. The V gene's germline CDR1 is MNHEY and CDR2 SVGEGT. The DNA of the CDR3 is TGTGCCAGCACCCCCCTCGGGCTAGCGGGGGGAGATACGCAGTATTTT. It codes for CASTPLGLAGGDTQYF.

The V and J genes are TRBV2 and TRBJ1-5, with 10 bases aligning to TRBD1. Losses at the gene ends were 1 base for V and 5 bases for J; bases not matched to a gene: 5. Germline CDR1 and CDR2: SNHLY and FYNNEI. The CDR3 contains 16 residues. This chain's CDR3 is CASSEVWDRGYQPQHF. The CDR3 DNA reads TGTGCCAGCAGTGAAGTGTGGGACAGGGGATATCAGCCCCAGCATTTT.

This chain links TRBV6-5 with TRBJ2-1, with 8 bases fitting TRBD1. The CDR3 has 16 amino acids. V shed 0 bases, J shed 2 bases, and the junction held 3 bases outside the gene matches. CDR1 is MNHEY, CDR2 SVGAGI, per germline. As DNA, the CDR3 is TGTGCCAGCAGTTACTCCGGGACAGGCCCCTACAATGAGCAGTTCTTC. It codes for CASSYSGTGPYNEQFF.

The J gene is TRBJ2-1, the V gene TRBV3-1 (or the pseudogene TRBV3-2); D remains ambiguous. The V end was cut by 1 base, the J end by 5 bases, with 9 bases between. Germline V gives CDR1 LGHDT, CDR2 YNNKEL (reference sequence). This CDR3 comprises 14 residues. Here the CDR3 reads CASSQGWADNEQFF. In DNA form, the CDR3 reads TGTGCCAGCAGCCAAGGGTGGGCTGACAATGAGCAGTTCTTC.

The chain employs TRBV7-9 and TRBJ1-1; D perhaps matches TRBD1 (6 bases). From germline, CDR1 is SEHNR and CDR2 FQNEAQ (reference sequence). V lost 11 bases and J 0 bases, leaving 13 bases between the germline ends. This CDR3 is built from 13 residues. CDR3 protein: CAGTYLMNTEAFF. CDR3 sequence (DNA): TGTGCCGGGACATACCTTATGAACACTGAAGCTTTCTTT. The full variable domain, its missing parts supplied by reference TRBV7-9 and TRBJ1-1, is DTGVSQNPRHKITKRGQNVTFRCDPISEHNRLYWYRQTLGQGPEFLTYFQNEAQLEKSRLLSDRFSAERPKGSFSTLEIQRTEQGDSAMYLCAGTYLMNTEAFFGQGTRLTVV.

The chain recombines TRBV5-1 with TRBJ1-1; TRBD1 agrees at 7 bases. CDR3 size: 14 residues. V lost 4 bases, J lost 4 bases, and 7 bases stayed unmatched. The V gene's germline CDR1 is SGHRS and CDR2 YFSETQ. CDR3 DNA: TGCGCCAGCAGCCAAGGGGGCGCGGGCACTGAAGCTTTCTTT. The encoded protein is CASSQGGAGTEAFF.

The V gene is TRBV4-2, the J gene TRBJ2-2, with D tentatively TRBD2 (5 bases). CDR3 length: 16 amino acids. In germline, CDR1 is LGHNA, CDR2 YNFKEQ. Trimming left V 0 bases short and J 3 bases short, with 11 bases between. The CDR3 reads CASSQEDGKYTGELFF. In DNA form, the CDR3 reads TGTGCCAGCAGCCAAGAGGACGGGAAGTACACCGGGGAGCTGTTTTTT.